The 14 T cell receptor beta chains below were found in one sample sequenced in a study of tumour-infiltrating T cells in Burkitt lymphoma. The table came from immunoSEQ multiplex PCR; TCRdb's copy has only in-frame clones and leaves some out. The sample has about 5,400 clones, more than 8% seen once. Specimen: tumor tissue. The receptor source for this set is a human donor with diffuse large B-cell lymphoma.

The rearrangement links TRBV5-1 to TRBJ2-7; unclear D gene. Germline V gives CDR1 SGHRS, CDR2 YFSETQ. This CDR3 comprises 14 residues. Deletions cut 2 bases from V and 4 bases from J, with 13 bases between. The CDR3 nucleotides are TGCGCCAGCAGCTTATTGGCAGGTCAGTACGAGCAGTACTTC. It is translated as CASSLLAGQYEQYF.

The chain has TRBV4-3 and TRBJ2-4, with a weak D call TRBD1 (6 bases). Germline V gene lookup returns CDR1 LGHNA and CDR2 YSLEER. The CDR3 has 13 amino acids. With 1 base removed from V and 9 bases from J, the gap between germline ends came to 10 bases. CDR3 sequence reads: CASSQGGGGIQYF. CDR3 nucleotides: TGCGCCAGCAGCCAAGGAGGGGGTGGCATTCAGTACTTC.

In its sample, this clone was seen a few times. This chain joins TRBV27 and TRBJ2-6; D possibly corresponds to TRBD1 (6 bases). V was trimmed by 1 base and J by 4 bases, leaving 8 bases between them. Germline loops: CDR1 MNHEY, CDR2 SMNVEV (reference sequence). This CDR3 is 15 amino acids long. Here the CDR3 DNA reads TGTGCCAGCAGTTTATGGGGGCAAGGGGCCAACGTCCTGACTTTC. It yields the protein CASSLWGQGANVLTF.

The chain carries TRBV30 and TRBJ1-1, with 7 bases lining up with TRBD1. J was trimmed by 1 base and V by 2 bases; bases with no gene match: 1. Germline V lookup: CDR1 GTSNPN, CDR2 SVGIG (reference sequence). This CDR3 is 13 amino acids long. CDR3 nucleotide sequence: TGTGCCTGGAGTAACAGGGGGAACACTGAAGCTTTCTTT. Encoded protein: CAWSNRGNTEAFF.

This clone has just a few counts. V and J are TRBV2 and TRBJ1-1; TRBD1 matches at 9 bases. Germline CDR1 SNHLY, CDR2 FYNNEI. This CDR3 has 14 residues. J lost 1 base, V lost 7 bases, and 4 bases had no gene match. The CDR3 sequence: CASTLQGANTEAFF. The CDR3 DNA follows: TGTGCCAGCACTTTACAGGGGGCGAACACTGAAGCTTTCTTT.

The chain carries TRBV2 and TRBJ1-5; 12 positions match TRBD1. This CDR3 is 15 amino acids long. Unmatched junction bases numbered 5, after V lost 7 bases and J lost 4 bases. Germline V gene data show CDR1 as SNHLY and CDR2 as FYNNEI. In nucleotides, the CDR3 is TGTGCCAGCAAACGGGACAGGGGGCTAAATCAGCCCCAGCATTTT. Residues: CASKRDRGLNQPQHF.

This clone was picked up a small number of times. The junction differs from germline at one of its ends, possibly a read error. DNA for the CDR3: TGTGCCGTGAGGTACACAGATATGCAGTATTTT. Translating it yields CAVRYTDMQYF. This sequence joins TRBV25-1 and TRBJ2-3; no definite D call. Per the germline V gene, CDR1 is MGHDK and CDR2 is SYGVNS. The CDR3 length is 11 residues.

This clone has only a few counts. This sequence joins TRBV19 and TRBJ1-2, with TRBD1 matching 9 bases. V lost 6 bases to trimming and J lost 5 bases; unmatched junction nucleotides: 10. Germline V gene sequence: CDR1 LNHDA, CDR2 SQIVND (reference sequence). CDR3 length: 15 amino acids. DNA of the CDR3: TGTGCCAGTAGCCATGGGACAGGGAAGGGGTATGGCTACACCTTC. Translating gives CASSHGTGKGYGYTF.

The V call is TRBV29-1, the J call TRBJ2-1; no definite D call. The V gene lost 1 base and the J gene lost 5 bases, with 15 bases spanning the gap. The CDR3 covers 15 residues. Germline-derived CDR1 and CDR2 are SQVTM and ANQGSEA. CDR3 nucleotides: TGCAGCGTTGAAGCGGAAGGATTTAGAAACAATGAGCAGTTCTTC. Translated: CSVEAEGFRNNEQFF.

This clone was recorded a few times. This chain joins TRBV4-1 and TRBJ1-4; 7 nucleotides align to TRBD1. Germline-derived CDR1 and CDR2 are MGHRA and YSYEKL. J gave up 12 bases and V 0 bases, and 16 bases lay outside the gene matches. This CDR3 comprises 17 residues. For the CDR3, the DNA is TGCGCCAGCAGCCAAGAAATAAGGCTAGGGCCAGGGGGAGAACTGTTTTTT. Encoded protein: CASSQEIRLGPGGELFF.

In this sample, this clone turned up a few times. The chain links TRBV6-1 to TRBJ2-3, with 7 bases identical to TRBD1. The CDR3 has 15 amino acids. Germline V gives CDR1 MNHNS, CDR2 SASEGT. The V gene end was trimmed by 7 bases and the J gene end by 2 bases; junction bases not matched to a gene: 9. The CDR3, as DNA: TGTGCCAGCACCCGATTGACAGGGTACACAGATACGCAGTATTTT. It is translated as CASTRLTGYTDTQYF.

The chain is built from TRBV2 and TRBJ1-5, with a possible D match to TRBD1 (5 bases). The CDR3 contains 15 residues. Germline CDR1 and CDR2: SNHLY and FYNNEI. The V end was cut by 2 bases, the J end by 2 bases, with 10 bases between. The CDR3 DNA reads TGTGCCAGCAGTGAATGGGGCAGGGGCAATCAGCCCCAGCATTTT. It codes for CASSEWGRGNQPQHF.

This clone was detected only a few times. CDR3 in amino acids: CASSKGPLVNTEAFF. The CDR3 DNA sequence: TGTGCCAGCAGTAAGGGACCTCTGGTGAACACTGAAGCTTTCTTT. This chain links TRBV6-5 with TRBJ1-1; D might be TRBD1 (5 bases). Germline V CDR1 and CDR2: MNHEY, SVGAGI. This CDR3 spans 15 amino acids. V lost 5 bases, J lost 0 bases, and 13 bases lay in between.

The rearrangement links TRBV4-3 to TRBJ2-3; D not resolved. CDR1 and CDR2 from the germline V gene are LGHNA and YSLEER. V shed 0 bases and J shed 4 bases, with 8 bases lying between them. The CDR3 is 14 residues long. The CDR3 region has the DNA TGCGCCAGCAGCCAAGATCTGAGTCCAGATACGCAGTATTTT. It translates to CASSQDLSPDTQYF.